A selection of T cell receptor beta chains follows, all from one sample in a study of blood T cell repertoires in COVID-19. Sequencing used immunoSEQ multiplex PCR; TCRdb keeps in-frame clones, though not all of them. The table records 250,000 to 300,000 clones, roughly 85% of them present only once. Input material: PBMCs or T cells enriched from blood (not recorded which). All receptors derive from a woman between 45 and 65 years old who had recovered from COVID-19. The conserved cysteine and the conserved F or W are not part of the CDR3 here. Some rows mark clone size as missing; the rest say once, few, many or name a class of expanded clone.

V: TRBV10-2; J: TRBJ2-7; length: 15; size: .; CDR3: ASGGTSGSIRHYEQY
V: TRBV5-4; J: TRBJ2-2; length: 12; size: .; CDR3: ASRERGSTGELF
V: TRBV5-1; J: TRBJ2-3; length: 12; size: .; CDR3: ASSLGVGTDTQY
V: TRBV7-9; J: TRBJ1-1; length: 11; size: .; CDR3: ASSLFEITEAF
V: TRBV27; J: TRBJ1-1; length: 13; size: .; CDR3: ASSTRTGGNTEAF
V: TRBV5-4; J: TRBJ2-1; length: 13; size: .; CDR3: ASSLGAAPYNEQF
V: TRBV28; J: TRBJ1-2; length: 12; size: once; CDR3: AINTSGTGGGYT
V: TRBV19; J: TRBJ2-7; length: 11; size: .; CDR3: ASSIQGFYEQY
V: TRBV6-6; J: TRBJ2-7; length: 15; size: .; CDR3: ASSPNRGISVFYEQY
V: TRBV24-1; J: TRBJ2-1; length: 12; size: .; CDR3: ATGRDGGSHEQF
V: TRBV29-1; J: TRBJ2-5; length: 14; size: .; CDR3: SGARSSAANKETQY
V: TRBV6-5; J: TRBJ2-7; length: 10; size: .; CDR3: ASRVRGHEQY
V: TRBV19; J: TRBJ2-1; length: 12; size: .; CDR3: ASSMTGRGNEQF
V: TRBV3-1/TRBV3-2; J: TRBJ1-4; length: 12; size: once; CDR3: ASSRPGGNEKLF
V: TRBV5-4; J: TRBJ2-3; length: 13; size: .; CDR3: ASSAQGARTDTQY
V: TRBV19; J: TRBJ1-1; length: 12; size: .; CDR3: ASSIMGGGTEAF
V: TRBV18; J: TRBJ2-1; length: 12; size: few; CDR3: ASSPAGVDNEQF
V: TRBV28; J: TRBJ1-5; length: 13; size: few; CDR3: ASSPGGEVNQPQH
V: TRBV4-1; J: TRBJ2-3; length: 14; size: .; CDR3: ASSPNSPYSTDTQY
V: TRBV29-1; J: TRBJ2-3; length: 11; size: .; CDR3: SVDLGRTDTQY
V: TRBV18; J: TRBJ2-7; length: 10; size: .; CDR3: ASSLGRGEQY
V: TRBV28; J: TRBJ2-4; length: 14; size: .; CDR3: ASSLPGGLAKNIQY
V: TRBV7-2; J: TRBJ2-5; length: 11; size: .; CDR3: ASSLGGTETQY
V: TRBV5-6; J: TRBJ1-3; length: 13; size: .; CDR3: ASTAGLMSGNTIY
V: TRBV3-1/TRBV3-2; J: TRBJ1-1; length: 11; size: few; CDR3: ASSQDGVSEAF
V: TRBV19; J: TRBJ2-2; length: 13; size: .; CDR3: ASSTGQINTGELF
V: TRBV27; J: TRBJ2-7; length: 13; size: once; CDR3: ASSLWGGSPYEQY
V: TRBV7-2; J: TRBJ2-2; length: 12; size: once; CDR3: ASSLAGDTGELF